A selection of T cell receptor beta chains follows, all from one sample in a study of cytomegalovirus exposure and HLA in healthy donors. The data were produced by immunoSEQ multiplex PCR, yet TCRdb's version contains in-frame clones alone and is incomplete. This sample has about 200,000 clones; 80% to 85% occur once, and the top ten carry 2.5% to 3.5%. Sequencing was done on a sample of PBMCs. The receptors were gathered from a woman in her thirties or forties in good health and CMV-seronegative. Each CDR3 is given with its conserved first and last residue. The D gene is left open where the match is weak. Only some rows state a clone size, as once, few, many or a class for expanded clones.

clone_size j_call d_call v_call cdr3_nt cdr3_aa
. TRBJ2-7 TRBD2 TRBV5-1 TGCGCCAGCAGCTTGGGGCAAATCGGAGCGGGAGGTCTGTACGAGCAGTACTTC CASSLGQIGAGGLYEQYF
. TRBJ1-5 . TRBV10-3 TGTGCCATCAGTGAGTCGTCGGGGGTGAGTCAGCCCCAGCATTTT CAISESSGVSQPQHF
. TRBJ1-5 . TRBV28 TGTGCCAGCACTTTTCAGCAGGGTACTGGGGATCAGCCCCAGCATTTT CASTFQQGTGDQPQHF
once TRBJ2-1 . TRBV2 TGTGCCAGCAGTGCCCAGGGAAACAATGAGCAGTTCTTC CASSAQGNNEQFF
. TRBJ1-5 TRBD1 TRBV2 TGTGCCAGCAGTGCTACAGGGGGTATCAATCAGCCCCAGCATTTT CASSATGGINQPQHF
. TRBJ2-7 TRBD2 TRBV7-6 TGTGCCAGCAGCTTAGCGACACTAGCGGGAGGATCCTACGAGCAGTACTTC CASSLATLAGGSYEQYF
few TRBJ1-1 . TRBV2 TGTGCCAGCACCGCGACAGAGACTAGATCAATGAACACTGAAGCTTTCTTT CASTATETRSMNTEAFF
few TRBJ1-1 . TRBV6-6 TGTGCCAGCAGCTTAAATCCGGGGGTTACTGAAGCTTTCTTT CASSLNPGVTEAFF
. TRBJ1-1 TRBD1 TRBV5-1 TGCGCCAGCAGCATTACAGGGGGCACTGAAGCTTTCTTT CASSITGGTEAFF
. TRBJ2-5 TRBD1 TRBV29-1 TGCAGCGGACGACAGGGGGCAGGAGAGACCCAGTACTTC CSGRQGAGETQYF